This TCR beta chain was sequenced in a study of human T cells and chemical hapten exposure. Study at large: 2% DPC was applied to about 2 cm by about 2 cm of upper inner arm skin for sensitization. Epicutaneous patch tests delivered 0.01% DPC to the upper back, with evaluation at 6 days.

This clonotype has only a few counts. The V and J ends lost 4 bases and 3 bases, in that order; junction bases with no gene match: 5. Germline assignment: CDR1 MDHEN and CDR2 SYDVKM. The CDR3 covers 14 residues. Time point defined: patch test 2, 6 weeks after DPC sensitization. Treatment specified: therapeutic diphenylcyclopropenone sensitization with weekly scalp DPC. Individual cDNA molecules had unique molecular identifiers attached to them by the library. Authors' processing steps: Ranging from about 20,000 to 690,600, TCR counts per sample had a median value of about 96,000. Each CDR3 protein gets one entry after TCRdb re-called the RACE reads with MiXCR. The V and J calls reflect TCRdb's pipeline rather than the authors' work. The table lists nearly 95,000 distinct CDR3 sequences, 11% of them singletons.

The clonotype was recovered from a man in his forties or fifties with alopecia areata. Some clones in this sample may be carry-over from other donors' samples. The chain recombines TRBV28 with TRBJ1-1, with 7 bases lining up with TRBD1. Here the sequenced sample was whole blood, taken in connection with sensitization to the hapten diphenylcyclopropenone (DPC). As DNA, the CDR3 is TGTGCCAGCAGTTACAGGGGTGGGTACACTGAAGCTTTCTTT. This gives the protein CASSYRGGYTEAFF.